The 10 T cell receptor beta chains presented below share a single source sample, sequenced in a study of blood T cell repertoires in COVID-19. Profiling relied on immunoSEQ multiplex PCR, and the TCRdb table lists in-frame clones only, not all of them. The table has some 160,000 clones, approximately 87% seen once; the top ten hold about 6.6%. Sample: PBMCs or T cells enriched from blood (not recorded which). The receptors derive from a woman in her fifties or sixties who had recovered from COVID-19.

The J gene is TRBJ2-1, the V gene TRBV6-2 or TRBV6-3; 12 bases agree with TRBD2. The V and J ends lost 5 bases and 4 bases, in that order; junction bases with no gene match: 9. The CDR3 sequence is 17 residues long. The germline CDR1 and CDR2 sequences are MNHEY and SVGEGT. The CDR3 DNA follows: TGTGCCAGCAGTGGTCCTAGCGGGGGGGCCAATTACAATGAGCAGTTCTTC. Translating it yields CASSGPSGGANYNEQFF.

The rearrangement links TRBV21-1 to TRBJ2-3; TRBD2 was called by the table and not checked on the DNA. TRBV21-1 is annotated as a pseudogene. This CDR3 is 23 amino acids long. The CDR3 DNA is TGTGCCAGCAGCAAAGCGGGTTTTAGCGGGGGGGACCGCTCGCTTCGAAGCACAGATACGCAGTATTTT. Amino acids: CASSKAGFSGGDRSLRSTDTQYF.

In DNA, the CDR3 is TGTGCCATCAGTGAGTCAACAGGGGCTAGCTATGGCTACACCTTC. This translates into CAISESTGASYGYTF. This rearrangement joins TRBV10-3 to TRBJ1-2, with 7 bases identical to TRBD1. The CDR3 consists of 15 residues. V lost 0 bases, J lost 4 bases, and 5 bases stayed unmatched. CDR1 is ENHRY and CDR2 is SYGVKD in the germline V gene.

The rearrangement links TRBV19 to TRBJ1-1; D gene uncertain. Trimming took off 3 bases at V and 4 bases at J, with 12 bases between the two ends. Germline lookup yields CDR1 LNHDA and CDR2 SQIVND (reference sequence). This CDR3 has 14 amino acids. The CDR3 bases are TGTGCCAGTAGTATCCGAGGTCCGGGCACTGAAGCTTTCTTT. As protein: CASSIRGPGTEAFF. Full variable domain (missing parts from reference TRBV19 and TRBJ1-1): DGGITQSPKYLFRKEGQNVTLSCEQNLNHDAMYWYRQDPGQGLRLIYYSQIVNDFQKGDIAEGYSVSREKKESFPLTVTSAQKNPTAFYLCASSIRGPGTEAFFGQGTRLTVV.

The CDR3 sequence is CASSIGRGKFNTGELFF. The CDR3 bases are TGTGCCAGTAGTATAGGCAGGGGGAAATTTAACACCGGGGAGCTGTTTTTT. The chain combines TRBV19 with TRBJ2-2; 7 positions agree with TRBD1. Germline V gives CDR1 LNHDA, CDR2 SQIVND (reference sequence). V was pared by 1 base and J by 2 bases, with 7 bases of the junction left unmatched. This CDR3 spans 17 amino acids. Supplemented by reference TRBV19 and TRBJ2-2, the full variable domain reads DGGITQSPKYLFRKEGQNVTLSCEQNLNHDAMYWYRQDPGQGLRLIYYSQIVNDFQKGDIAEGYSVSREKKESFPLTVTSAQKNPTAFYLCASSIGRGKFNTGELFFGEGSRLTVL.

J is TRBJ1-5 and V is TRBV6-2 or TRBV6-3; D uncertain. The V end was cut by 6 bases, the J end by 3 bases, with 21 bases between. The V gene's germline CDR1 is MNHEY and CDR2 SVGEGT. CDR3 length: 17 residues. CDR3 loop: CASSRGEIGRPNQPQHF. In nucleotides, the CDR3 is TGTGCCAGCAGCCGGGGAGAGATAGGGAGGCCCAATCAGCCCCAGCATTTT.

The chain combines TRBV5-5 with TRBJ1-1; TRBD1 aligns across 8 bases. The CDR3 runs 14 residues. V shed 5 bases, J shed 3 bases, and the junction held 6 bases outside the gene matches. The germline gives CDR1 SGHKS, CDR2 YYEKEE (reference sequence). CDR3 in DNA: TGTGCCAGCAGTCTCAGGGGGCGCGACACTGAAGCTTTCTTT. Protein: CASSLRGRDTEAFF.

This sequence joins TRBV6-5 and TRBJ1-5; D uncertain. Between the trimmed V and J ends, which lost 2 bases and 6 bases, there was a span of 14 bases. Germline CDR1 MNHEY, CDR2 SVGAGI. The CDR3 extends over 15 amino acids. CDR3 amino acids: CASSYDGQAGQPQHF. CDR3 DNA sequence: TGTGCCAGCAGTTACGATGGGCAGGCGGGTCAGCCCCAGCATTTT.

The V gene is TRBV18, the J gene TRBJ1-1; the match to TRBD1 covers 7 bases. J was trimmed by 0 bases and V by 3 bases; bases with no gene match: 7. The CDR3 extends over 16 amino acids. Per the germline V gene, CDR1 is KGHSH and CDR2 is LQKENI. DNA for the CDR3: TGTGCCAGCTCACCGGGACAGCAAATTTTGAACACTGAAGCTTTCTTT. It translates to CASSPGQQILNTEAFF.

The chain combines TRBV28 with TRBJ1-3, with 8 bases fitting TRBD1. The CDR3 loop spans 16 amino acids. Germline values: CDR1 MDHEN, CDR2 SYDVKM. Trimming removed 6 bases from V and 0 bases from J; junction bases left unmatched: 7. This chain's CDR3 is CASRSTGGPSGNTIYF. In DNA form, the CDR3 reads TGTGCCAGCAGGAGTACAGGGGGGCCCTCTGGAAACACCATATATTTT.